The TCR beta chain under discussion was sequenced for a study of human T cells and chemical hapten exposure (TCRdb year 2021). Study-level background: For sensitization, 2% DPC in acetone was applied to a 2 cm by 2 cm area of upper inner arm skin. Throughout the study period of 20 to 25 weeks, patients also received therapeutic DPC doses to the scalp every week. Patch testing was performed on the upper back with Finn chambers containing 0.01% DPC, and the patch tests were scored after 6 days according to International Contact Dermatitis Research Group standards. Most of the patients in the cohort were female, and the cohort covered alopecia areata with under or over 50% scalp involvement, alopecia totalis and alopecia universalis. Libraries were pooled for sequencing, and variation in per-sample TCR yields was attributed mainly to small differences in library volumes within the pool. In alopecia patients, the study followed how the peripheral blood TCR repertoire changed in vivo over primary and secondary sensitization to diphenylcyclopropenone (DPC), a hapten. Patient blood was sampled pre-sensitization (week 0) and at 2, 6 and about 24 weeks after DPC sensitization. Twenty-nine alopecia patients provided blood for TCR sequencing at one to four time points (pre-sensitization, 2, 6 and 24 weeks). Results and caveats for the whole study, not just this receptor: After repeated subsampling, changes were observed in the strength of the expansion versus patch-test correlation and in the threshold at which the correlation became significant. DPC sensitization did not change the number of TCRs with a frequency above 1 in 1000, and there was no evidence of changes in global repertoire structure. Significantly more large CDR3 similarity clusters were formed by expanded TCRs than by pre-sensitization or healthy control sets, consistent with antigen-driven responses. Patch test score was positively correlated with the number of PT1 expanded TCRs, with significance at thresholds 8, 16 and 32 but not at 4. Because every patient had alopecia, a presumed autoimmune disease, the patients' immune response might differ from that of healthy individuals.

Libraries were built with RACE. Sequencing used a NextSeq 500. During library preparation, unique molecular identifiers were attached to individual cDNA molecules so that TCRs could be counted quantitatively and reproducibly. Each blood RNA sample was used to sequence both TCR alpha and TCR beta chains. Concerning the study's data processing: Samples had a median of about 96,000 TCRs, with a range from roughly 20,000 to 700,000. The Decombinator software suite was used to annotate the V, J and CDR3 of the TCR reads. To make PS versus PT1 abundance plots, every sample was subsampled to the same number of TCRs (28,000). Expanded TCRs were defined as absent before sensitization and observed at least eight times at the 2-week time point. Through fastp at Q25 and MiXCR, TCRdb rebuilt clones from the public reads, retaining in-frame beta chains. Under each unique CDR3 protein, matching rows form one entry showing the most common genes and DNA. These V and J calls rely on TCRdb rather than the paper's analysis. Here the sample has about 70,000 distinct CDR3 sequences; 9.5% to 13% occur a single time. The ten largest clones add up to 4.5% to 5.5% of the sample.

Reading the label with the study, this specimen's time point is: pre-sensitization, week 0. Interpreted using the paper, the treatment or condition label stands for: therapeutic diphenylcyclopropenone sensitization with weekly scalp DPC. At every patch-test visit, the blood draw took place before the patch test was put on. Patients were considered eligible if aged 18 to 70, diagnosed with alopecia and deemed suitable for DPC therapy, and patients were excluded if pregnant. Total RNA was extracted from unfractionated whole blood collected in Tempus Blood RNA tubes. About this clonotype itself: Its antigen has not been determined. No quality values exist for individual bases; no much larger clone is one base distant.

The CDR3 numbers 14 residues from cysteine through phenylalanine. CDR3 DNA only is kept here, 42 bases in frame from base 1. As encoded in the germline V gene (reference sequence), CDR1 is DFQATT while CDR2 is SNEGSKA. V is reduced by 5 bases and J by 3 bases, leaving a spacing of 13 bases between them. Source: whole blood, taken in connection with sensitization to the hapten diphenylcyclopropenone (DPC). The rearranged segments are TRBV20-1 and TRBJ2-2; the D gene is perhaps TRBD1, on 6 matching bases. The source of this sequence is a woman aged 45-65 years with alopecia areata. Some clones in this sample may be carry-over from other donors' samples. The CDR3 has the sequence CSAPRTAHTGELFF. DNA sequence: TGCAGTGCTCCAAGGACAGCGCACACCGGGGAGCTGTTTTTT.